The clone carrying this TCR beta chain was observed at least ten times. What it binds is not known. Construction of the TCR beta libraries employed iRepertoire HTBI primers in conjunction with Arm-PCR of CDR3 regions. A single record per CDR3 protein comes from TCRdb applying MiXCR to the multiplex PCR reads. Among 350,000 to 450,000 distinct CDR3 sequences listed, 15% were seen once. Time point given: newly diagnosed GD, antithyroid drugs for less than 3 months. TCR sequences were obtained from RNA taken from PBMCs. The data were taken from a study of regulatory T cells in long-lasting Graves disease. Trimming removed 4 bases from V and 6 bases from J; junction bases left unmatched: 7. Germline CDR1 reads SGHDN; CDR2 reads FVKESK. The CDR3 length is 16 residues. General study results and limits: Lower TCR diversity characterized persistent Graves' patients relative to newly diagnosed patients.

Another study also made use of these data, one on T cells in Graves' hyperthyroidism and ophthalmopathy. Turning to that study: Patients were aged 18 to 65, had disease duration under 2 months, and had newly diagnosed hyperthyroidism. Initially, a first-round RT-PCR of the TCR CDR3 employed the HTBI primer set. Among thyroid clonotypes expanded above 0.001, most also appeared in blood.

The chain uses TRBV14 and TRBJ2-1; 12 nucleotides align to TRBD2. This TCR derives from a woman in her 30s with Graves disease. Specimen: peripheral blood mononuclear cells (PBMCs), collected at new diagnosis, from a patient treated with antithyroid drugs. For the CDR3, the DNA is TGTGCCAGCAGCCCACTTACTAGCGGGAGGATCAATGAGCAGTTCTTC. Amino acid sequence: CASSPLTSGRINEQFF.